The present T cell receptor beta chain was sequenced within a study of CD8 T cells in Susac syndrome. Roughly 0.5 to 1 ug RNA was reverse transcribed with random hexamers. A single record per CDR3 protein comes from TCRdb applying MiXCR to the immunoSEQ multiplex PCR reads. The sample comprises about 150,000 distinct CDR3 sequences, approximately 96% of which are singletons, and over 0.09% rests with the top ten. On this clonotype: The antigen remains undetermined.

Broader study findings: By the study's own acknowledgment, its TCR sequencing and HLA analysis included relatively few individuals.

CDR3 size: 15 residues. The germline CDR1 and CDR2 sequences are GTSNPN and SVGIG (reference sequence). Trimming cost V 1 base and J 10 bases, with 20 bases left between them. This sequence joins TRBV30 and TRBJ1-5; possibly TRBD1 for D (5 bases). This sequence originates from a human donor with multiple sclerosis. Sequencing was done on a sample of CD4+ T cells from PBMCs. Here the CDR3 DNA reads TGTGCCTGGAGTGCAATAGGGGATCATATTAACCCCCAGCATTTT. This sequence encodes CAWSAIGDHINPQHF.